The 9 T cell receptor beta chains below were found in one sample sequenced in a study of T cell responses to AZD1222 COVID-19 vaccine listed by TCRdb under 2021. Libraries were constructed by the immunoSEQ multiplex PCR assay. TCRdb re-hosts the immuneACCESS table, in-frame sequences only. Its copies lack some clones; in the studies checked, an unresolved V gene accounts for under half of them, and the cause for the rest is not known. This sample has 180,000 or so clones in its table, and about 91% of those were observed once. The biggest ten clones account for around 1.3% of the sample. In light of the paper, this sample's time point label describes: about 28 days (+/-7) after the second vaccine dose. The sequenced sample was peripheral blood, obtained 28 days after the second AZD1222 dose. The source is an adult who received the AZD1222 COVID-19 vaccine.

The CDR3 bases are TGTGCTAGTGGTTTGGTGGGGACGGATCCAACCTTC. Protein: CASGLVGTDPTF. The chain is built from TRBV12-5 and TRBJ1-2; TRBD1 is a possible D gene (5 bases). V lost 0 bases and J lost 14, with 13 bases in between. Germline-derived CDR1 and CDR2 are LGHNT and FRNRAP. The CDR3 is 12 amino acids.

The chain joins TRBV19 to TRBJ2-7, with TRBD2 as a possible D gene (7 bases). V was clipped by 3 bases and J by 7 bases, with 13 bases between them. From germline, CDR1 is LNHDA and CDR2 SQIVND (reference sequence). This CDR3 contains 13 residues. This CDR3 is CASSMGGPGEQYF. CDR3 in DNA: TGTGCCAGTAGTATGGGGGGGCCGGGGGAGCAGTACTTC.

The chain has TRBV7-6 and TRBJ1-6; D is undetermined. V was pared by 5 bases and J by 5 bases, with 16 bases between. From germline, CDR1 is SGHVS and CDR2 FNYEAQ. This CDR3 comprises 16 residues. This chain's CDR3 is CASSPNLGQNNSPLHF. The CDR3 DNA reads as TGTGCCAGCAGCCCGAACCTTGGGCAGAATAATTCACCCCTCCACTTT.

This rearrangement joins TRBV7-8 to TRBJ2-2; 9 positions agree with TRBD1. V was pared by 4 bases and J by 5 bases, with 8 bases of the junction left unmatched. The CDR3 is made up of 16 amino acids. CDR1 and CDR2 (germline): SGHVS, FQNEAQ. The CDR3, as DNA: TGTGCCAGCAGCTCACAGGGGGCGTATCGGACCGGGGAGCTGTTTTTT. Protein sequence: CASSSQGAYRTGELFF.

This clone was detected once. This rearrangement joins TRBV5-6 to TRBJ1-2; D is unresolved. The CDR3 contains 11 residues. Germline assignment: CDR1 SGHDT and CDR2 YYEEEE. Trimming cost V 1 base and J 8 bases, with 6 bases left between them. Here the CDR3 reads CASSLLGGYTF. DNA of the CDR3: TGTGCCAGCAGCTTGCTGGGAGGCTACACCTTC. The variable domain in full, with the rest retrieved from reference TRBV5-6 and TRBJ1-2, is DAGVTQSPTHLIKTRGQQVTLRCSPKSGHDTVSWYQQALGQGPQFIFQYYEEEERQRGNFPDRFSGHQFPNYSSELNVNALLLGDSALYLCASSLLGGYTFGSGTRLTVV.

CDR3 DNA: TGTGCCAGCATCCCGACAGGGAACTATGGCTACACCTTC. Its protein is CASIPTGNYGYTF. The chain links TRBV7-9 to TRBJ1-2; 7 bases are a match to TRBD1. Losses at the gene ends were 7 bases for V and 2 bases for J; bases not matched to a gene: 4. Per the germline V gene, CDR1 is SEHNR and CDR2 is FQNEAQ (reference sequence). CDR3 length: 13 residues.

The chain carries TRBV3-1 (or the pseudogene TRBV3-2) and TRBJ2-7, with D tentatively TRBD2 (6 bases). The V end was cut by 7 bases, the J end by 2 bases, with 24 bases between. This CDR3 is 17 amino acids long. Germline assignment: CDR1 LGHDT and CDR2 YNNKEL (reference sequence). As DNA, the CDR3 is TGTGCCAGCATCCCCACCGGGAGACCGATAGGCGCCTACGAGCAGTACTTC. This sequence encodes CASIPTGRPIGAYEQYF.

The rearrangement uses TRBV7-2 and TRBJ2-7, with a weak D call TRBD2 (5 bases). CDR3 length: 13 residues. CDR1 SGHTA and CDR2 FQGNSA come from the germline V gene. V shed 3 bases and J shed 4 bases, with 10 bases lying between them. Here the CDR3 reads CASSFLALYEQYF. Here the CDR3 DNA reads TGTGCCAGCAGCTTTCTAGCCTTGTACGAGCAGTACTTC. The full variable domain, completed using reference TRBV7-2 and TRBJ2-7, is GAGVSQSPSNKVTEKGKDVELRCDPISGHTALYWYRQSLGQGLEFLIYFQGNSAPDKSGLPSDRFSAERTGGSVSTLTIQRTQQEDSAVYLCASSFLALYEQYFGPGTRLTVT.

Concerning this clone itself: As the CDR3 is not closed by the conserved phenylalanine or tryptophan, this likely results from a read error. The limits of the CDR3 on the DNA are not certain, so only TCRdb's listed CDR3 is given. The V gene is TRBV10-1, the J gene TRBJ1-2; the D call of TRBD1 is as the table states it, not checked on the DNA. The CDR3 extends over 10 residues, inclusive of both ends. Germline assignment: CDR1 WNHNN and CDR2 SYGVQD (reference sequence). The CDR3 sequence: CASSEWGQEI.